This T cell receptor beta chain emerged from a study of blood T cell repertoires in COVID-19. On the study more broadly: The samples span acute and convalescent COVID-19 from the United States, Italy and Spain. T cells, B-cell-depleted T cells, or PBMCs provided the cDNA or gDNA that served as material.

As handled by the study authors: Amplification of reference gene primers was used by the study to estimate nucleated cell counts. Sequencing used immunoSEQ multiplex PCR; TCRdb keeps in-frame clones, though not all of them. V and J calls plus clone size are reproduced from that table; the DNA served to infer D and trimming. Here the sample spans about 81,000 clones, roughly nine tenths being singletons. CDR1 and CDR2 (germline): SGHNT, YENEEA. The CDR3 is 16 residues long. V shed 8 bases and J shed 8 bases, with 24 bases lying between them. This chain uses TRBV11-3 with TRBJ1-4; D is perhaps TRBD1 (5 bases). This sequence originates from a woman aged 50 to 60 in a cohort sampled during active COVID-19. Sequencing input: peripheral blood. This CDR3 reads CASPPFLRTLNEKLFF. The CDR3 nucleotides read TGTGCCAGCCCACCATTTCTTCGGACACTGAACGAAAAACTGTTTTTT.